This TCR beta chain was found in a study of blood T cell repertoires in COVID-19. The wider study: Researchers got acute and convalescent COVID-19 samples from the United States, Italy and Spain. The cDNA or gDNA used as material had been derived from T cells, B-cell-depleted T cells, or PBMCs.

The V end lost 6 bases, the J end lost 5 bases, and 16 bases lay between the germline ends. The germline V gene has CDR1 ENHRY and CDR2 SYGVKD. The CDR3 totals 14 residues. Clones were read by immunoSEQ multiplex PCR, and TCRdb kept only the in-frame ones, dropping some. In the table there are 100,000 to 150,000 clones, 65% to 90% of which are singletons. The receptor was isolated from an older man with active or convalescent COVID-19. Source material: peripheral blood. The rearrangement joins TRBV10-3 to TRBJ2-5, with D perhaps TRBD2 (5 bases). This chain's CDR3 is CAIRDPGMEETQYF. The CDR3 region has the DNA TGTGCCATCAGGGATCCGGGGATGGAGGAGACCCAGTACTTC.